These 24 T cell receptor beta chains originate from one sample sequenced in a study of cytomegalovirus exposure and HLA in healthy donors. The PCR used 60 Vbeta and 13 Jbeta primers. This table comes from immunoSEQ multiplex PCR, and its TCRdb copy is limited to in-frame clones, with some not included. This table holds roughly 60,000 clones, approximately 63% found once. The sample comprised PBMCs. The receptors were sampled from a woman aged 55-75 years in good health and CMV-seropositive.

The chain couples TRBV7-2 to TRBJ1-1; TRBD1 matches 8 bases. The germline CDR1 and CDR2 sequences are SGHTA and FQGNSA. The CDR3 consists of 16 residues. J lost 3 bases, V lost 7 bases, and 13 bases had no gene match. DNA of the CDR3: TGTGCCAGCACCCTTACCGGGCAGGGGGCGTACACTGAAGCTTTCTTT. Its translation: CASTLTGQGAYTEAFF.

The chain employs TRBV7-2 and TRBJ2-7; D is unresolved. Trimming took off 4 bases at V and 2 bases at J, with 15 bases between the two ends. CDR1 is SGHTA, CDR2 FQGNSA, per germline. The CDR3 consists of 15 residues. CDR3 residues: CASSSSDTSPYEQYF. The CDR3 DNA reads as TGTGCCAGCAGCTCCAGTGACACCTCCCCCTACGAGCAGTACTTC.

The chain combines TRBV5-4 with TRBJ2-1; TRBD2 matches at 8 bases. The CDR3 consists of 17 residues. J gave up 3 bases and V 4 bases, and 12 bases lay outside the gene matches. The V gene's germline CDR1 is SGHNT and CDR2 YYREEE (reference sequence). CDR3 amino acids: CASSPGRLTSVYNEQFF. Here the CDR3 DNA reads TGTGCCAGCAGCCCGGGACGCCTGACTAGCGTCTACAATGAGCAGTTCTTC.

V is TRBV7-2 and J is TRBJ1-2, with 8 bases identical to TRBD1. Germline lookup yields CDR1 SGHTA and CDR2 FQGNSA. The CDR3 has 13 amino acids. The V segment lost 5 bases and the J segment 6 bases; nucleotides outside the gene matches: 5. CDR3 sequence: CASSADRVNGYTF. CDR3 nucleotides: TGTGCCAGCAGCGCGGACAGGGTGAATGGCTACACCTTC. The whole variable domain, remainder taken from reference TRBV7-2 and TRBJ1-2, is GAGVSQSPSNKVTEKGKDVELRCDPISGHTALYWYRQSLGQGLEFLIYFQGNSAPDKSGLPSDRFSAERTGGSVSTLTIQRTQQEDSAVYLCASSADRVNGYTFGSGTRLTVV.

The gene calls are TRBV6-5 and TRBJ2-5; 9 bases map to TRBD1. Germline V gene data show CDR1 as MNHEY and CDR2 as SVGAGI. The CDR3 length is 15 residues. V lost 5 bases to trimming and J lost 3 bases; unmatched junction nucleotides: 7. In nucleotides, the CDR3 is TGTGCCAGCAGTGGGACAGGGCTGCATGAAGAGACCCAGTACTTC. It codes for CASSGTGLHEETQYF.

The chain uses TRBV4-2 and TRBJ1-1, with D tentatively TRBD1 (6 bases). The CDR3 extends over 16 amino acids. Germline V gives CDR1 LGHNA, CDR2 YNFKEQ. The V end was cut by 0 bases, the J end by 3 bases, with 14 bases between. The CDR3 loop is CASSQDRGGWDTEAFF. The CDR3 coding sequence is TGTGCCAGCAGCCAAGACCGCGGGGGCTGGGACACTGAAGCTTTCTTT.

The chain couples TRBV5-1 to TRBJ2-1; TRBD2 matches 14 bases. V trimming: 0 bases; J trimming: 3 bases; junction bases outside the gene matches: 8. This CDR3 contains 19 residues. Germline V CDR1 and CDR2: SGHRS, YFSETQ. The CDR3 bases are TGCGCCAGCAGCTTGGCCAACGGGACTAGCGGGGGCTTCTACAATGAGCAGTTCTTC. Protein: CASSLANGTSGGFYNEQFF.

The chain recombines TRBV5-6 with TRBJ2-7; a weak D match, TRBD1 (6 bases). In germline, CDR1 is SGHDT, CDR2 YYEEEE. Trimming stripped 10 bases from V and 6 bases from J, with 14 bases between. The CDR3 is 11 residues long. Here the CDR3 reads CASGTRAEQYF. The CDR3 bases are TGTGCCTCAGGGACAAGGGCCGAGCAGTACTTC. The entire variable domain, with the rest obtained from reference TRBV5-6 and TRBJ2-7, is as follows: DAGVTQSPTHLIKTRGQQVTLRCSPKSGHDTVSWYQQALGQGPQFIFQYYEEEERQRGNFPDRFSGHQFPNYSSELNVNALLLGDSALYLCASGTRAEQYFGPGTRLTVT.

The rearrangement uses TRBV5-1 and TRBJ1-2; 7 bases agree with TRBD1. Germline CDR1 and CDR2: SGHRS and YFSETQ. This CDR3 has 16 residues. V trimming: 1 base; J trimming: 6 bases; junction bases outside the gene matches: 12. The CDR3 is CASSLLGTDLLDGYTF. CDR3 bases: TGCGCCAGCAGCTTGCTTGGGACAGACTTACTAGATGGCTACACCTTC.

This clone was counted between two and nine times. The V gene is TRBV7-9, the J gene TRBJ1-4; no clear D. This CDR3 has 16 residues. The germline gives CDR1 SEHNR, CDR2 FQNEAQ (reference sequence). V lost 5 bases, J lost 0 bases, and 13 bases lay in between. The CDR3 DNA is TGTGCCAGCAGCGCACGGGTGGAAGCAACTAATGAAAAACTGTTTTTT. Protein product: CASSARVEATNEKLFF.

J is TRBJ1-3 and V is TRBV5-5; a weak D match, TRBD1 (5 bases). The CDR3 loop spans 14 amino acids. Germline CDR1 SGHKS, CDR2 YYEKEE (reference sequence). Trimming shortened V by 2 bases and J by 0 bases, and 6 bases separated the two germline ends. CDR3 sequence: CASSLQASGNTIYF. CDR3 bases: TGTGCCAGCAGCTTACAGGCCTCTGGAAACACCATATATTTT. The full variable domain, in which reference TRBV5-5 and TRBJ1-3 provide the parts outside the CDR3, is DAGVTQSPTHLIKTRGQQVTLRCSPISGHKSVSWYQQVLGQGPQFIFQYYEKEERGRGNFPDRFSARQFPNYSSELNVNALLLGDSALYLCASSLQASGNTIYFGEGSWLTVV.

The rearrangement joins TRBV6-1 to TRBJ1-2, with D possibly matching TRBD1 (6 bases). Trimming shortened V by 6 bases and J by 1 base, and 12 bases separated the two germline ends. Germline CDR1 is MNHNS and CDR2 is SASEGT. The CDR3 consists of 14 residues. The CDR3 DNA follows: TGTGCCAGCAGGGACACAGGGCTTAACTATGGCTACACCTTC. It encodes CASRDTGLNYGYTF.

This chain links TRBV7-4 with TRBJ2-3, with a tentative D call TRBD2 (6 bases). Trimming took 6 bases from V and 5 from J, leaving 12 bases between them. CDR3 length equals 13 residues. The germline gives CDR1 SGHVT, CDR2 SQSDAQ. The CDR3 spells CASSYSGEDTQYF. CDR3 sequence (DNA): TGTGCCAGCAGTTACTCGGGAGAAGATACGCAGTATTTT.

This clone has only one observation. The V and J genes are TRBV27 and TRBJ1-4; D might be TRBD1 (5 bases). Per germline, CDR1 MNHEY and CDR2 SMNVEV (reference sequence). V shed 8 bases and J shed 7 bases, with 17 bases lying between them. The CDR3 runs to 14 residues. The CDR3, as DNA: TGTGCCAGCGGCCCGGGACTGCCTGGTGAAAAACTGTTTTTT. The encoded protein is CASGPGLPGEKLFF. Full variable domain (missing parts from reference TRBV27 and TRBJ1-4): EAQVTQNPRYLITVTGKKLTVTCSQNMNHEYMSWYRQDPGLGLRQIYYSMNVEVTDKGDVPEGYKVSRKEKRNFPLILESPSPNQTSLYFCASGPGLPGEKLFFGSGTQLSVL.

The CDR3 bases are TGTGCCAGCAGGAATATACAGGGTGCCGGCTACACCTTC. Encoded protein: CASRNIQGAGYTF. V and J are TRBV2 and TRBJ1-2, with D maybe TRBD1 (6 bases). Trimming removed 6 bases at V and 8 bases at J, with 16 bases between. CDR3 size: 13 residues. The germline gives CDR1 SNHLY, CDR2 FYNNEI.

Note on this clone: The conserved closing phenylalanine or tryptophan is absent in this CDR3, likely reflecting a read error. The DNA is omitted, as the CDR3 cannot be located on it reliably, and the CDR3 follows TCRdb's listing. The V gene is TRBV5-1, the J gene TRBJ1-4; the listed D gene, TRBD1, was not tested against the DNA. CDR1 is SGHRS, CDR2 YFSETQ, per germline. Ends included, the CDR3 has 10 residues. CDR3 residues: CASSFPGQGV.

The table lists this clone with a few counts. The junction departs from germline at one end; a sequencing error may be responsible. In DNA form, the CDR3 reads TGCGCCAGCAGCCCTGGAGGGTCGAACTCCCACGAGCAGTACTTC. Translated: CASSPGGSNSHEQYF. The chain combines TRBV5-1 with TRBJ2-7; possible D gene TRBD2, 6 bases. This CDR3 has 15 amino acids. Germline assignment: CDR1 SGHRS and CDR2 YFSETQ.

The J gene is TRBJ2-7, the V gene TRBV7-2; a weak D match, TRBD2 (7 bases). Germline V CDR1 and CDR2: SGHTA, FQGNSA. Trimming took 7 bases from V and 8 from J, leaving 21 bases between them. The CDR3 length is 14 residues. CDR3 coding DNA: TGTGCCAGCACAGGGGACTATACCCAAGGCCAGCAGTACTTC. This translates into CASTGDYTQGQQYF.

This clone was picked up a small number of times. The chain couples TRBV4-1 to TRBJ1-6, with D possibly TRBD1 on 6 matching bases. Trimming removed 0 bases from V and 7 bases from J, with 13 bases in between. Per germline, CDR1 MGHRA and CDR2 YSYEKL. The CDR3 is made up of 16 amino acids. The CDR3 sequence is CASSQDWGHLNSPLHF. Here the CDR3 DNA reads TGCGCCAGCAGCCAAGATTGGGGACACTTAAATTCACCCCTCCACTTT.

This chain connects TRBV29-1 to TRBJ1-1; the D is unclear. This CDR3 has 12 amino acids. Germline V gene lookup returns CDR1 SQVTM and CDR2 ANQGSEA. The ends were cut back, 4 bases at V and 3 bases at J, with 9 bases in the middle. In DNA form, the CDR3 reads TGCAGCGTTGGAGGGCAGTACACTGAAGCTTTCTTT. Translated: CSVGGQYTEAFF.

The chain couples TRBV5-6 to TRBJ1-1; D possibly corresponds to TRBD1 (6 bases). CDR1 is SGHDT and CDR2 is YYEEEE in the germline V gene. The V gene lost 4 bases and the J gene lost 3 bases, with 16 bases spanning the gap. This CDR3 contains 15 residues. CDR3: CASSRPGQWDTEAFF. The CDR3 bases are TGTGCCAGCAGCCGACCGGGACAATGGGACACTGAAGCTTTCTTT.

This clone has just one count. The rearrangement uses TRBV7-8 and TRBJ2-5; 7 bases agree with TRBD1. CDR3 length: 12 residues. Trimming took 5 bases from V and 6 from J; bases not matched to a gene: 3. Per germline, CDR1 SGHVS and CDR2 FQNEAQ. CDR3 amino acids: CASSEQGKTQYF. The DNA of the CDR3 is TGTGCCAGCAGCGAACAGGGGAAGACCCAGTACTTC.

Details on this clone: At one of its ends the junction is not consistent with the germline gene, which may arise from a read error. V is TRBV5-1 and J is TRBJ2-2, with 9 bases that match TRBD2. Germline lookup yields CDR1 SGHRS and CDR2 YFSETQ. The CDR3 length is 15 residues. The CDR3 region has the DNA TGTGCCAGCAGGGCTAGCGGGGTTAACACCGGGGAGCTGTTTTTT. Its translation is CASRASGVNTGELFF.

This rearrangement joins TRBV27 to TRBJ2-7; TRBD2 agrees at 11 bases. The CDR3 runs 14 residues. The germline V gene has CDR1 MNHEY and CDR2 SMNVEV (reference sequence). V lost 7 bases to trimming and J lost 2 bases; unmatched junction nucleotides: 4. The CDR3, as DNA: TGTGCCAGCACGTTAGCGGGGGGGCCCTACGAGCAGTACTTC. Translated, it gives CASTLAGGPYEQYF.